A single sample gave rise to the 15 T cell receptor beta chains below, sequenced in a study of blood T cells in healthy people across ages. Primed by a sample-barcoded 5' primer and a J-beta primer mix, a second PCR proceeded for about 6 to 12 cycles. Using its own MiXCR run on the 5' RACE reads, TCRdb lists one record per CDR3 protein. The table records around 1.5 million distinct CDR3 sequences, roughly 40% of them present only once. Material: blood. These receptors were taken from a woman aged 18 to 35 in good health.

This clonotype has just a few counts. V is TRBV7-2 and J is TRBJ2-1, with D hard to call. The DNA matches TRBJ2-7 better at its end, which makes the J call doubtful. CDR1 is SGHTA and CDR2 is FQGNSA in the germline V gene. The CDR3 spans 13 residues. CDR3 residues: CASSLNDYNEQYF. The CDR3 nucleotides read TGTGCCAGCAGCTTGAACGATTACAATGAGCAGTACTTC.

This clonotype was detected a few times. The chain joins TRBV20-1 to TRBJ1-2; D is uncertain. The V gene's germline CDR1 is DFQATT and CDR2 SNEGSKA (reference sequence). The V gene lost 7 bases and the J gene lost 4 bases, with 4 bases spanning the gap. The CDR3 runs 9 residues. CDR3 bases: TGCAGTGTGCCCTATGGCTACACCTTC. Translation gives CSVPYGYTF.

This chain connects TRBV5-1 to TRBJ2-1; D gene ambiguous. V was shortened by 3 bases and J by 10 bases, with 17 bases between the two germline ends. Germline CDR1 and CDR2: SGHRS and YFSETQ. The CDR3 is 14 residues long. CDR3 in amino acids: CASSSSQDSYEQFF. The CDR3, as DNA: TGCGCCAGCAGCTCCTCGCAAGACTCCTACGAGCAGTTCTTC.

This clonotype was seen a handful of times. The CDR3 loop reads CASSFLTGGLAGAKNIQYF. Written as DNA, the CDR3 is TGTGCCAGCAGTTTCCTGACAGGGGGCTTAGCTGGGGCCAAAAACATTCAGTACTTC. J is TRBJ2-4 and V is TRBV28, with 10 bases lining up with TRBD1. Per germline, CDR1 MDHEN and CDR2 SYDVKM. Germline trimming cut 3 bases from V and 1 base from J; bases unmatched to any gene: 12. The CDR3 consists of 19 residues.

This chain uses TRBV27 with TRBJ2-3, with 9 bases lining up with TRBD2. CDR1 is MNHEY, CDR2 SMNVEV, per germline (reference sequence). J was trimmed by 5 bases and V by 9 bases; bases with no gene match: 12. The CDR3 spans 15 residues. CDR3 loop: CASTRGLAEGDTQYF. The DNA for the CDR3 is TGTGCCAGTACGAGGGGACTAGCCGAGGGAGATACGCAGTATTTT.

V and J are TRBV29-1 and TRBJ2-5; 7 bases align to TRBD1. V lost 3 bases to trimming and J lost 4 bases; unmatched junction nucleotides: 14. The CDR3 is 16 amino acids. CDR1 is SQVTM, CDR2 ANQGSEA, per germline. CDR3 DNA: TGCAGCGTTGATTTGGCACAGGGGATACTCCCAGAGACCCAGTACTTC. It specifies CSVDLAQGILPETQYF.

This clonotype has only a few counts. The rearrangement joins TRBV30 to TRBJ2-1; D call uncertain. CDR1 is GTSNPN, CDR2 SVGIG, per germline (reference sequence). This CDR3 has 13 amino acids. V dropped 3 bases and J dropped 9 bases, with 15 bases sitting between them. In DNA form, the CDR3 reads TGTGCCTGGAGCGCCGGACCCACGGGTGAGCAGTTCTTC. As protein: CAWSAGPTGEQFF.

V is TRBV6-1 and J is TRBJ2-1, with 7 bases matching TRBD1. CDR3 length: 16 residues. CDR1 is MNHNS, CDR2 SASEGT, per germline. V shed 6 bases and J 5 bases; nucleotides not matched to a gene: 13. The CDR3 bases are TGTGCCAGCAGCACCTCCGGGACAGCGTGGAACAATGAGCAGTTCTTC. It translates to CASSTSGTAWNNEQFF.

This clonotype was recorded a few times. This rearrangement joins TRBV20-1 to TRBJ1-1; D not certain. Germline CDR1 is DFQATT and CDR2 is SNEGSKA (reference sequence). Trimming left V 3 bases short and J 1 base short, with 12 bases between. This CDR3 region has 14 residues. The CDR3, as DNA: TGCAGTGCTAGTACGGCACCAAGGAACACTGAAGCTTTCTTT. It specifies CSASTAPRNTEAFF.

The chain employs TRBV12-5 and TRBJ2-5, with D perhaps TRBD1 (6 bases). The CDR3 sequence is 14 residues long. Germline values: CDR1 LGHNT, CDR2 FRNRAP. Trimming removed 3 bases at V and 10 bases at J, with 18 bases between. CDR3 protein: CASGFGQPGEVQYF. For the CDR3, the DNA is TGTGCTAGTGGTTTCGGACAGCCTGGAGAGGTCCAGTACTTC.

The genes are TRBV20-1 and TRBJ2-7; D is unresolved. Germline loops: CDR1 DFQATT, CDR2 SNEGSKA (reference sequence). Trimming cost V 6 bases and J 2 bases, with 17 bases left between them. This CDR3 has 14 residues. The CDR3 DNA is TGCAGTGCAACCCGGGTTCCAAGAGCCTACGAGCAGTACTTC. Translating gives CSATRVPRAYEQYF.

The genes are TRBV4-1 and TRBJ2-3; 7 bases map to TRBD2. CDR3 length equals 15 residues. The V gene's germline CDR1 is MGHRA and CDR2 YSYEKL. Trimming at V came to 2 bases and at J to 4 bases, leaving 6 bases not matched to a gene. CDR3: CASSQNGGGADTQYF. The CDR3 DNA reads as TGCGCCAGCAGCCAAAATGGGGGGGGTGCAGATACGCAGTATTTT.

The rearrangement joins TRBV2 to TRBJ2-2; possible D gene TRBD2, 5 bases. CDR3 size: 13 residues. The ends were cut back, 6 bases at V and 3 bases at J, with 8 bases in the middle. Germline CDR1 and CDR2: SNHLY and FYNNEI. DNA of the CDR3: TGTGCCAGCAGGGACTTCGACACCGGGGAGCTGTTTTTT. It yields the protein CASRDFDTGELFF. Full variable domain (outside the CDR3, taken from reference TRBV2 and TRBJ2-2): EPEVTQTPSHQVTQMGQEVILRCVPISNHLYFYWYRQILGQKVEFLVSFYNNEISEKSEIFDDQFSVERPDGSNFTLKIRSTKLEDSAMYFCASRDFDTGELFFGEGSRLTVL.

In this sample, this clonotype turned up a few times. V is TRBV4-1 and J is TRBJ2-7, with D perhaps TRBD1 (7 bases). Per the germline V gene, CDR1 is MGHRA and CDR2 is YSYEKL. V lost 0 bases and J 4 bases, leaving 13 bases between the germline ends. There are 15 residues in the CDR3. This CDR3 reads CASSQDLQGGYEQYF. The CDR3 coding sequence is TGCGCCAGCAGCCAAGATTTGCAGGGGGGTTACGAGCAGTACTTC.

This chain joins TRBV27 and TRBJ2-7, with 10 bases fitting TRBD1. CDR3 length: 12 residues. Germline V CDR1 and CDR2: MNHEY, SMNVEV (reference sequence). V lost 8 bases, J lost 4 bases, and 2 bases stayed unmatched. CDR3 sequence: CASGTGAYEQYF. CDR3 sequence (DNA): TGTGCCAGCGGGACAGGGGCATACGAGCAGTACTTC.